The entry below describes one T cell receptor (beta chain). Its antigen is not known. Primed by a sample-barcoded 5' primer and a J-beta primer mix, a second PCR proceeded for 7 to 11 cycles. From the 5' RACE reads, TCRdb called clonotypes with MiXCR, one entry per CDR3 protein. This sample has 1.5 million to 2 million distinct CDR3 sequences; about 30% occur once, and the top ten carry less than 9.5%. These data are taken from a study of blood T cells in healthy people across ages. Study information: The capture of about one barcoded beta molecule per two T cells was achieved by template switching. Whole-study findings and limits: The lack of PBMC sorting stopped any conclusive naive versus antigen-experienced comparison.

The CDR3 extends over 14 amino acids. Germline CDR1 and CDR2: SGHRS and YFSETQ. V dropped 2 bases and J dropped 2 bases, with 9 bases sitting between them. Isolated PBMCs totaled at least 6.5 million in each sample. Sequences were obtained from blood. The clonotype was recovered from a young woman in good health. The V and J genes are TRBV5-1 and TRBJ2-3; tentative D call: TRBD1 (6 bases). The CDR3 DNA is TGCGCCAGCAGCTTTCAGGGGTTCACAGATACGCAGTATTTT. Residues: CASSFQGFTDTQYF.